One sample yielded the 9 T cell receptor beta chains listed below, sequenced in a study of response to subunit inactivated influenza vaccine. TCRdb processed the RT-PCR reads anew with MiXCR; each CDR3 protein has one entry. The sample lists roughly 520,000 distinct CDR3 sequences, 25% occurring once. Specimen: CD4+ T cells sorted from PBMCs, collected 4 to 6 days after vaccination. The receptors shown here come from a man in his fifties or sixties who received an inactivated influenza vaccine.

In this sample, this clonotype turned up a few times. The V call is TRBV19, the J call TRBJ2-7; possibly TRBD1 or TRBD2 for D (5 bases each). V lost 3 bases and J lost 6, with 18 bases in between. Germline V gene lookup returns CDR1 LNHDA and CDR2 SQIVND (reference sequence). The CDR3 sequence is 15 residues long. The CDR3 sequence: CASSISPGRGSEQYF. The CDR3 nucleotides read TGTGCCAGTAGTATTTCTCCAGGGAGAGGTTCCGAGCAGTACTTC.

This clonotype was counted only a few times. The chain has TRBV5-1 and TRBJ2-6, with unresolved D. The germline V gene has CDR1 SGHRS and CDR2 YFSETQ. CDR3 size: 18 residues. The V end was cut by 4 bases, the J end by 0 bases, with 17 bases between. Here the CDR3 reads CASSGVVSPSSGANVLTF. The CDR3 DNA is TGCGCCAGCAGCGGGGTGGTCTCCCCGAGCTCTGGGGCCAACGTCCTGACTTTC.

This clonotype was seen many times. This rearrangement joins TRBV28 to TRBJ2-2; D is possibly TRBD1 (6 bases). Germline V gene sequence: CDR1 MDHEN, CDR2 SYDVKM. The CDR3 is 15 amino acids. Trimming stripped 0 bases from V and 4 bases from J, with 9 bases between. The CDR3 sequence is CASSLWTGGTGELFF. CDR3 in DNA: TGTGCCAGCAGTTTATGGACAGGAGGCACCGGGGAGCTGTTTTTT.

V and J are TRBV28 and TRBJ2-2; D is uncertain. Between the trimmed V and J ends, which lost 2 bases and 6 bases, there was a span of 7 bases. Germline CDR1 and CDR2: MDHEN and SYDVKM. There are 13 residues in the CDR3. The DNA for the CDR3 is TGTGCCAGCAGTTTACTCTTCGCCGGGGAGCTGTTTTTT. It yields the protein CASSLLFAGELFF.

The chain is built from TRBV7-2 and TRBJ2-1, with D perhaps TRBD1 or TRBD2 (5 bases each). Deletions cut 5 bases from V and 8 bases from J, with 13 bases between. Germline V CDR1 and CDR2: SGHTA, FQGNSA. The CDR3 has 13 residues. This CDR3 reads CASSPPVGDEQFF. The CDR3 bases are TGTGCCAGCAGCCCCCCGGTGGGGGATGAGCAGTTCTTC.

This chain joins TRBV6-5 and TRBJ2-1; D call uncertain. This CDR3 region has 16 residues. Germline CDR1 is MNHEY and CDR2 is SVGAGI. The V end was cut by 0 bases, the J end by 5 bases, with 14 bases between. CDR3: CASSYSARWGNNEQFF. The CDR3 DNA follows: TGTGCCAGCAGTTACTCGGCTAGATGGGGTAACAATGAGCAGTTCTTC.

The V gene is TRBV6-5, the J gene TRBJ2-7; D is tentatively TRBD1 or TRBD2 (5 bases each). The CDR3 contains 15 residues. With 0 bases removed from V and 0 bases from J, the gap between germline ends came to 9 bases. CDR1 and CDR2 (germline): MNHEY, SVGAGI. CDR3 protein: CASSYSWGSSYEQYF. The CDR3, as DNA: TGTGCCAGCAGTTACTCGTGGGGGAGCTCCTACGAGCAGTACTTC.

The chain recombines TRBV23-1 with TRBJ2-5; D ambiguous. TRBV23-1 qualifies as an ORF whose function is uncertain. The V end lost 4 bases, the J end lost 3 bases, and 12 bases lay between the germline ends. The CDR3 consists of 14 residues. The CDR3 loop is CASSRMEKEETQYF. In DNA form, the CDR3 reads TGCGCCAGCAGTCGCATGGAAAAAGAAGAGACCCAGTACTTC.

This clonotype was observed many times. The chain recombines TRBV7-9 with TRBJ1-5; D is undetermined. The CDR3 spans 12 residues. Trimming took off 6 bases at V and 5 bases at J, with 8 bases between the two ends. The V gene's germline CDR1 is SEHNR and CDR2 FQNEAQ (reference sequence). In nucleotides, the CDR3 is TGTGCCAGCAGTTTTCCGGATCAGCCCCAGCATTTT. Its translation: CASSFPDQPQHF.